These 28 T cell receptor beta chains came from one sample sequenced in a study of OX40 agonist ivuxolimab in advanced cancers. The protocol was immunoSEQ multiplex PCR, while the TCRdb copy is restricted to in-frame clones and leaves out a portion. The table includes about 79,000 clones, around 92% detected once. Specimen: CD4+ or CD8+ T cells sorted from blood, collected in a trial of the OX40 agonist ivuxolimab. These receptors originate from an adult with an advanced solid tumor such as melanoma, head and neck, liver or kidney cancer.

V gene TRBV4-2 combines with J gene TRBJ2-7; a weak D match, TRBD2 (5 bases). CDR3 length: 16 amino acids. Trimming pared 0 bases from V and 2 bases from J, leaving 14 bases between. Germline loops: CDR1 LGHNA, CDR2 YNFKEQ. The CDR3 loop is CASSQDVGLAPYEQYF. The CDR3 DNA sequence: TGTGCCAGCAGCCAAGATGTCGGGCTAGCTCCCTACGAGCAGTACTTC.

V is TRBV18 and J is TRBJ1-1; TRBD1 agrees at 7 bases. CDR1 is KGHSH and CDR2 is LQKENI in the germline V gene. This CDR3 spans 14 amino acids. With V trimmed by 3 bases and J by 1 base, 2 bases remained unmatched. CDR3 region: CASSPAGGNTEAFF. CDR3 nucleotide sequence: TGTGCCAGCTCACCGGCAGGGGGGAACACTGAAGCTTTCTTT.

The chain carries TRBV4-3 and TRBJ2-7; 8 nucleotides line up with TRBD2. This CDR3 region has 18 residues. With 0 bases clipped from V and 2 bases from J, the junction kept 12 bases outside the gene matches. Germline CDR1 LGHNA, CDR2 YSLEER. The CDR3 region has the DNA TGCGCCAGCAGCCAAGATCGGCTAGCGGGCTACGAAACCTACGAGCAGTACTTC. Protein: CASSQDRLAGYETYEQYF.

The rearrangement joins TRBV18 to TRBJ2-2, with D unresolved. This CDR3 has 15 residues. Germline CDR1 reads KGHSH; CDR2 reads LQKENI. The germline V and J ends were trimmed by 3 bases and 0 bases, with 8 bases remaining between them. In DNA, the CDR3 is TGTGCCAGCTCACCTTCAGTCGCGAACACCGGGGAGCTGTTTTTT. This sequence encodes CASSPSVANTGELFF.

The CDR3 nucleotides are TGTGCCAGCTCACCTTTGCCAGGGGCCAACGTCCTGACTTTC. Amino acids: CASSPLPGANVLTF. The rearrangement joins TRBV18 to TRBJ2-6, with no clear D. CDR3 length: 14 amino acids. V was clipped by 3 bases and J by 4 bases, with 7 bases between them. Germline values: CDR1 KGHSH, CDR2 LQKENI. Complete variable domain (other parts from reference TRBV18 and TRBJ2-6): NAGVMQNPRHLVRRRGQEARLRCSPMKGHSHVYWYRQLPEEGLKFMVYLQKENIIDESGMPKERFSAEFPKEGPSILRIQQVVRGDSAAYFCASSPLPGANVLTFGAGSRLTVL.

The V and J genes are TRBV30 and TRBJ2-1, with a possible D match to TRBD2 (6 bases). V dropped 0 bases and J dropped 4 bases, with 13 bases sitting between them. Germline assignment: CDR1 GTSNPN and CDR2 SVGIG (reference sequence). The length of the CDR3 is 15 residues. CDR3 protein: CAWSVLSGGYNEQFF. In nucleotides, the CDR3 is TGTGCCTGGAGTGTACTTAGCGGCGGGTACAATGAGCAGTTCTTC.

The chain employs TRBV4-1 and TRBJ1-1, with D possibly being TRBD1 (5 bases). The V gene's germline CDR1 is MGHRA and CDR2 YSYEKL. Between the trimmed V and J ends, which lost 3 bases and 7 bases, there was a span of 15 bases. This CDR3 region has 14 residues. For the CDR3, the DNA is TGCGCCAGCAGCCAGGGGCGCCGGCGTGATGAAGCTTTCTTT. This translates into CASSQGRRRDEAFF.

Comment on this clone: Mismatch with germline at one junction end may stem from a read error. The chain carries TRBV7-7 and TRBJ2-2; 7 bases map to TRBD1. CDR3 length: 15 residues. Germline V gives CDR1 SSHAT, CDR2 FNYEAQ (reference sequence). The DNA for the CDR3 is TGTGCTAGCAGCTTGGGCCCGCAGGGGGCCGGGGAGCTGTTTTTT. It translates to CASSLGPQGAGELFF.

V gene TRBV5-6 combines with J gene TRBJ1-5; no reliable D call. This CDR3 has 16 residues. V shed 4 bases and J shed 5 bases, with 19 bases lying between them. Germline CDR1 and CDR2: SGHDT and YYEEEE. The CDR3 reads CASSSSLVAIYQPQHF. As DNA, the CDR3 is TGTGCCAGCAGCAGCTCGCTTGTCGCGATTTATCAGCCCCAGCATTTT. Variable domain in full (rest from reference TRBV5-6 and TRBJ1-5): DAGVTQSPTHLIKTRGQQVTLRCSPKSGHDTVSWYQQALGQGPQFIFQYYEEEERQRGNFPDRFSGHQFPNYSSELNVNALLLGDSALYLCASSSSLVAIYQPQHFGDGTRLSIL.

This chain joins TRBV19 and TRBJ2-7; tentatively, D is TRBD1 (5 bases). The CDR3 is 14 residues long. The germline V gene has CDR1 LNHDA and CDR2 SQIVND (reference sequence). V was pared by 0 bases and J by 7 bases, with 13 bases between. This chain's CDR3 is CASSIDISSGEQYF. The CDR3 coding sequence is TGTGCCAGTAGTATAGATATTTCGTCAGGGGAGCAGTACTTC.

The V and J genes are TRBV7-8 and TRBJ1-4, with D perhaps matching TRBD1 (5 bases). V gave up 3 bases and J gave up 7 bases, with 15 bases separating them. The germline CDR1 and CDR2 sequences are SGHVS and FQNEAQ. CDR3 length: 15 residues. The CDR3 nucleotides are TGTGCCAGCAGCTTTGGGCGGCAGGGTGGTGAAAAACTGTTTTTT. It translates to CASSFGRQGGEKLFF.

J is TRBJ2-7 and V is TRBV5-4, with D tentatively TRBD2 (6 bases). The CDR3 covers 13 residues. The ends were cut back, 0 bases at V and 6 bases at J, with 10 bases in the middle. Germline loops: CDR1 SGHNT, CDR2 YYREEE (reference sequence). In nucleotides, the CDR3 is TGTGCCAGCAGCTTGGCCCTGGGGGGCGAGCAGTACTTC. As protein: CASSLALGGEQYF.

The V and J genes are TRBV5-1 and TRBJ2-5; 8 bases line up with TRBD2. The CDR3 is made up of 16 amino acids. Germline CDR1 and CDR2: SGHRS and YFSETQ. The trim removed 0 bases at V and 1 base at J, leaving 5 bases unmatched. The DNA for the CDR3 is TGCGCCAGCAGCTTGGCCATTACTAGCGGCCAAGAGACCCAGTACTTC. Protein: CASSLAITSGQETQYF.

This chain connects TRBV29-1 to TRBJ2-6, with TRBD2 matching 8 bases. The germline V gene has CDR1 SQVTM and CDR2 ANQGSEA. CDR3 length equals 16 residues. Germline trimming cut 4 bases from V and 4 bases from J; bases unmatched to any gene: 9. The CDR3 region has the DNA TGCAGCGTTGGGTCTGCGGGGGGTTTAGGGGCCAACGTCCTGACTTTC. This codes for CSVGSAGGLGANVLTF.

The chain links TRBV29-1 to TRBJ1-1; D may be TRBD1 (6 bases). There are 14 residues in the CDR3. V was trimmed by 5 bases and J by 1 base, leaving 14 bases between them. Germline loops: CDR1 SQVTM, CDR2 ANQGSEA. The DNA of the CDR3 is TGCAGCGTTTGGGACACCAACCCGAACACTGAAGCTTTCTTT. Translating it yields CSVWDTNPNTEAFF.

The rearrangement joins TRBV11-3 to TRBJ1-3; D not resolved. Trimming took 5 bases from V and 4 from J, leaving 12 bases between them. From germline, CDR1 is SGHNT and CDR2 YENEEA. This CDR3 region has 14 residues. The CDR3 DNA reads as TGTGCCAGCAGCCGCGCTGAGGAGGGAAACACCATATATTTT. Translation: CASSRAEEGNTIYF.

This chain's CDR3 is CASSRQGAGETQYF. The CDR3 DNA reads TGTGCCAGCAGCCGACAGGGGGCGGGGGAGACCCAGTACTTC. This chain uses TRBV7-3 with TRBJ2-5; 10 bases match TRBD1. Germline CDR1 is SGHTA and CDR2 is FQGTGA. Trimming took 5 bases from V and 5 from J; bases not matched to a gene: 5. The CDR3 totals 14 residues.

In DNA form, the CDR3 reads TGTGCCAGCCTCTTGCGAGGTGGTGGCACCGGGGAGCTGTTTTTT. It codes for CASLLRGGGTGELFF. The genes are TRBV28 and TRBJ2-2; D gene unclear. The germline V and J ends were trimmed by 8 bases and 4 bases, with 17 bases remaining between them. This CDR3 contains 15 residues. Germline values: CDR1 MDHEN, CDR2 SYDVKM.

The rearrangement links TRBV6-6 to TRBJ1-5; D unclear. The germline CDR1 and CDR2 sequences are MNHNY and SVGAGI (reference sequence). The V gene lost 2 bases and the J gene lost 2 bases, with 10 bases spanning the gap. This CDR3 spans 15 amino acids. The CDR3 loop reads CASSYEVGGNQPQHF. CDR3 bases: TGTGCCAGCAGTTACGAGGTGGGTGGCAATCAGCCCCAGCATTTT.

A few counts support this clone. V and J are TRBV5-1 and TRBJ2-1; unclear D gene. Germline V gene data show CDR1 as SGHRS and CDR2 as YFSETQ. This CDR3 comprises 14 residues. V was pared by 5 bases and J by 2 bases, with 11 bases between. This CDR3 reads CASRGMAPYNEQFF. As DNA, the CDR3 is TGCGCCAGCAGGGGGATGGCTCCCTACAATGAGCAGTTCTTC.

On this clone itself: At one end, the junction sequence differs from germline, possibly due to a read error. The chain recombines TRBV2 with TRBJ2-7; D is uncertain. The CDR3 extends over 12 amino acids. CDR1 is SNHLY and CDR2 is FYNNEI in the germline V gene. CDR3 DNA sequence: TGTGCCAGCAGGATGGACCGAGGTACACCCCTCTTC. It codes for CASRMDRGTPLF.

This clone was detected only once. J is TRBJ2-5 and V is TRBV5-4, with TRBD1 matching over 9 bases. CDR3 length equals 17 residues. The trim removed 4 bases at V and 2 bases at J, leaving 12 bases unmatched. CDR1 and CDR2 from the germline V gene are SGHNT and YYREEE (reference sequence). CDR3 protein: CASSRGKDRGGQETQYF. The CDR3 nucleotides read TGTGCCAGCAGCCGGGGGAAGGACAGGGGAGGTCAAGAGACCCAGTACTTC.

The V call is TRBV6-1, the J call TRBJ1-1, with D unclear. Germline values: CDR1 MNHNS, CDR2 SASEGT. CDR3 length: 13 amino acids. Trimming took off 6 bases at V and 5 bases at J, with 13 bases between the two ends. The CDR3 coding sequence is TGTGCCAGCAGAATAGGTCAGGCGACTGAAGCTTTCTTT. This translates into CASRIGQATEAFF.

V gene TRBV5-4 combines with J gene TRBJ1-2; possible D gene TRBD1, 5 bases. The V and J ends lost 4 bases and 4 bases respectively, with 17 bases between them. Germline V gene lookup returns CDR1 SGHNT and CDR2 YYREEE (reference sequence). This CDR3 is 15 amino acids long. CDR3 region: CASSQGRGLSYGYTF. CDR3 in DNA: TGTGCCAGCAGCCAGGGCCGGGGGTTGTCCTATGGCTACACCTTC.

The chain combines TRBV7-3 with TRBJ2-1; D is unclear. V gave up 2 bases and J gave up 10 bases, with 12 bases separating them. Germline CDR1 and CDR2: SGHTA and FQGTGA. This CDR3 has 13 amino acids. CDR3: CASSLVGEKEQFF. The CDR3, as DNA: TGTGCCAGCAGCTTAGTTGGAGAAAAGGAGCAGTTCTTC.

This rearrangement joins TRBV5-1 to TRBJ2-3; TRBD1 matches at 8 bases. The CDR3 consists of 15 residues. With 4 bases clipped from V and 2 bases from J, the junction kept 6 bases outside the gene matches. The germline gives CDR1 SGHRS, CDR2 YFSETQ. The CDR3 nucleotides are TGCGCCAGCAGCCGATGGACAGGGAACACAGATACGCAGTATTTT. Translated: CASSRWTGNTDTQYF.

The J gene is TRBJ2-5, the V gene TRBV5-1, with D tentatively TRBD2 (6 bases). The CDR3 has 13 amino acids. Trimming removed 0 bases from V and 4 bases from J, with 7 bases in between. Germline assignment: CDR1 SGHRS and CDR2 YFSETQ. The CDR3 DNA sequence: TGCGCCAGCAGCTTGGCCGGGGGAGAGACCCAGTACTTC. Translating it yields CASSLAGGETQYF.

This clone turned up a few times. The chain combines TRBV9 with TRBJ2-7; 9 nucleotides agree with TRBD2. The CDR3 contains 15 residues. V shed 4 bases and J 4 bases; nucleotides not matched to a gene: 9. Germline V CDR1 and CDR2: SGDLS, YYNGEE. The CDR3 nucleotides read TGTGCCAGCAGCCCAGAAGCGGGAGGCGGATACGAGCAGTACTTC. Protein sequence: CASSPEAGGGYEQYF.